Listed here are 6 T cell receptor beta chains from one sample, sequenced in a study of blood T cell repertoires in COVID-19. Assay used: immunoSEQ multiplex PCR; TCRdb lists only in-frame clones, some missing. This table has 65,000 to 90,000 clones, roughly 80% appearing once. The sample comprised peripheral blood. The source of these receptors is a woman aged 80 or over with active or convalescent COVID-19.

The V call is TRBV5-1, the J call TRBJ1-3, with D uncertain. Germline V lookup: CDR1 SGHRS, CDR2 YFSETQ. This CDR3 spans 16 amino acids. The V end was cut by 3 bases, the J end by 0 bases, with 13 bases between. CDR3 in amino acids: CASSSGGTTSGNTIYF. As DNA, the CDR3 is TGCGCCAGCAGCTCGGGAGGCACAACCTCTGGAAACACCATATATTTT.

The gene calls are TRBV27 and TRBJ2-5; D call uncertain. The CDR3 runs 15 residues. In germline, CDR1 is MNHEY, CDR2 SMNVEV (reference sequence). V shed 3 bases and J shed 1 base, with 12 bases lying between them. CDR3 sequence reads: CASSFFSGPQETQYF. DNA for the CDR3: TGTGCCAGCAGTTTCTTTTCGGGTCCCCAAGAGACCCAGTACTTC.

The chain is built from TRBV4-3 and TRBJ1-6; 7 nucleotides line up with TRBD1. CDR1 is LGHNA and CDR2 is YSLEER in the germline V gene. The CDR3 loop spans 17 amino acids. The trim removed 0 bases at V and 9 bases at J, leaving 11 bases unmatched. This chain's CDR3 is CASSQDFETGYPSPLHF. The CDR3 DNA reads as TGCGCCAGCAGCCAAGATTTCGAGACAGGGTACCCTTCACCCCTCCACTTT.

This chain joins TRBV28 and TRBJ2-7; 8 nucleotides match TRBD2. From germline, CDR1 is MDHEN and CDR2 SYDVKM. This CDR3 comprises 13 residues. V was clipped by 5 bases and J by 9 bases; unmatched bases: 9. As DNA, the CDR3 is TGTGCCAGCAGTACCAAGTCGGGGGGGAGGCAGTACTTC. This translates into CASSTKSGGRQYF.

The V call is TRBV5-1, the J call TRBJ2-3; 9 positions agree with TRBD1. Per the germline V gene, CDR1 is SGHRS and CDR2 is YFSETQ. CDR3 length: 14 residues. The V segment lost 5 bases and the J segment 3 bases; nucleotides outside the gene matches: 4. CDR3 DNA: TGCGCCAGCAGTCGGACAGGGGATACAGATACGCAGTATTTT. Its translation: CASSRTGDTDTQYF.

This chain uses TRBV30 with TRBJ2-2, with 7 positions matching TRBD1. J gave up 3 bases and V 2 bases, and 6 bases lay outside the gene matches. CDR1 is GTSNPN, CDR2 SVGIG, per germline (reference sequence). CDR3 size: 15 residues. The CDR3 here is CAWSLLTGDTGELFF. The CDR3 DNA sequence: TGTGCCTGGAGTCTCCTTACAGGGGACACCGGGGAGCTGTTTTTT.